The present entry profiles one TCR beta chain with its context. What it binds is not known. Before the COVID-19 pandemic, during about 2010-2018, CD4+ T cells were taken from unexposed donors. After about ten days of culture, CD4+ T cells were isolated. Cultures received half-medium IL-2 refreshes on days 3 and 7. The source of the sample is a study of CD4 T cells in relation to SARS-CoV-2 and coronaviruses. Across the whole study: The HLA restriction of the shared crossreactive spike epitopes was mapped.

Clones were sequenced by immunoSEQ multiplex PCR, and TCRdb holds only the in-frame ones, with some missing. This sample yields 15,000 to 20,000 clones, of which about 81% are seen a single time; about 10% belongs to the top ten. Study findings and constraints: The cross-reactivity analysis covered only spike protein, not other viral proteins.

The receptor's source is a human donor in good health. Sequencing was carried out using CD4+ T cells from PBMCs, cultured in vitro.

The CDR3 is CASSGRARTEAFF. The CDR3 region has the DNA TGTGCCAGCAGTGGCAGGGCTAGGACTGAAGCTTTCTTT. The chain joins TRBV12-3 or TRBV12-4 to TRBJ1-1; D is perhaps TRBD1 (5 bases). There are 13 residues in the CDR3. V was cut by 5 bases and J by 5 bases, with 12 bases left in between.